The source of this T cell receptor beta chain is a study of blood T cells in healthy people across ages. This clonotype has a count of ten or more. Being one base from a much bigger clone, this may be a read error. Germline-derived CDR1 and CDR2 are MRHNA and SNTAGT. The CDR3 is 14 amino acids. Each donor gave approximately 9.1 milliliters of peripheral blood. A second roughly 7 to 12 cycle PCR used barcoded and J-beta primers. A template-switch adaptor containing 12 random nucleotides labeled each cDNA molecule. In TCRdb, the 5' RACE reads were re-called with MiXCR into one record per CDR3 protein. The sample has about 930,000 distinct CDR3 sequences, 25% to 30% seen once. These sequences were also reported in another study, on T cells of mothers and their children. That paper notes: Over five children and their three healthy Caucasian mothers were the donors.

This receptor was obtained from a woman aged 40 to 50 in good health. Source material: blood. This chain connects TRBV6-4 to TRBJ2-1; a weak D match, TRBD2 (5 bases). The J call may be in error: the DNA end matches TRBJ2-7 better. CDR3 sequence (DNA): TGTGCCAGCAGTGATGGGAGAGACTCCAATGAGCAGTACTTC. Its protein product is CASSDGRDSNEQYF.